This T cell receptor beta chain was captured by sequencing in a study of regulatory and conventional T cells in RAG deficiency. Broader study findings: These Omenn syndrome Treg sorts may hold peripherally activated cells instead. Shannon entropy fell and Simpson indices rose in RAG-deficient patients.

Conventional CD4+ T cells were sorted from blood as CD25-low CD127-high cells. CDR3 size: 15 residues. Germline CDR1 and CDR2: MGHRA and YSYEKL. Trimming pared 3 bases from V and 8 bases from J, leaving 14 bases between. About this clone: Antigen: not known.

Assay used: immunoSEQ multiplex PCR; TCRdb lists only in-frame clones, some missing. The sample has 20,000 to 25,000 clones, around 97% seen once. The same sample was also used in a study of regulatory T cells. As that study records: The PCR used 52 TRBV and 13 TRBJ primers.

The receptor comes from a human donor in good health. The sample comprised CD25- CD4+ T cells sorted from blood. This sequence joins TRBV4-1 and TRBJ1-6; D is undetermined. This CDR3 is CASSHVRTDHSPLHF. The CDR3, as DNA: TGCGCCAGCAGCCACGTTCGAACAGACCATTCACCCCTCCACTTT.